A single TCR beta chain is shown here with its context. Its target is not known. This entry belongs to a study of T cell responses to AZD1222 COVID-19 vaccine. Overall study context: Second doses at about 4 or about 12 weeks were pooled.

General observations from the study: Receipt of two AZD1222 doses was followed by a rise in Spike-specific TCR breadth and depth. A reported finding is that nearly half of spike-specific TCRs target unmutated variant regions. Donors were largely white British and mainly female; clonal diversity was possibly underestimated.

TCRdb's copy holds only in-frame clones and misses some; the assay was immunoSEQ multiplex PCR. The table lists about 88,000 clones, around 86% of them singletons. V lost 5 bases and J 8 bases, leaving 15 bases between the germline ends. The germline gives CDR1 KGHDR, CDR2 SFDVKD. The CDR3 covers 14 residues. The TCR comes from an adult in good health. The rearrangement joins TRBV24-1 to TRBJ2-1; possibly TRBD1 for D (5 bases). Material: peripheral blood, obtained on day 0 of AZD1222 vaccination. This chain's CDR3 is CATSGSPQGDEQFF. CDR3 coding DNA: TGTGCCACCAGTGGGAGCCCTCAAGGGGATGAGCAGTTCTTC.